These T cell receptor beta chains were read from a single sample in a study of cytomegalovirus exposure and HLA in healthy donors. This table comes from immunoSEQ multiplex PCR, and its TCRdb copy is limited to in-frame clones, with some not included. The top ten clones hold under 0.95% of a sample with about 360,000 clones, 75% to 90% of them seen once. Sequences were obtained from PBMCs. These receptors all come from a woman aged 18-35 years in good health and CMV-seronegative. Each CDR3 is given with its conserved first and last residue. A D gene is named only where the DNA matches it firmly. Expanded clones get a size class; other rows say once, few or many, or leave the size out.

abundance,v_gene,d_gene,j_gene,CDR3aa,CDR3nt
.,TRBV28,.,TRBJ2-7,CASSLTMGDYEQYF,TGTGCCAGCAGTTTGACGATGGGCGACTACGAGCAGTACTTC
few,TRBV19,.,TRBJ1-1,CASSADGGAYTEAFF,TGTGCCAGTAGTGCCGACGGGGGGGCCTACACTGAAGCTTTCTTT
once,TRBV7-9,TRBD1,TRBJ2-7,CASSIQDRGSYEQYF,TGTGCCAGCAGCATACAGGACAGGGGCTCCTACGAGCAGTACTTC
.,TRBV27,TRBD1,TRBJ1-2,CASSPLTGDGYTF,TGTGCCAGCAGTCCCCTTACAGGGGACGGCTACACCTTC
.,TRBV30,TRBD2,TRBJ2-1,CAWDLAGEYNEQFF,TGTGCCTGGGATCTAGCGGGGGAGTACAATGAGCAGTTCTTC
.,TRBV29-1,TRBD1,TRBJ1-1,CSVPTGGTEAFF,TGCAGCGTCCCGACAGGGGGGACTGAAGCTTTCTTT
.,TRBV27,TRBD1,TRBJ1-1,CASSLGQGFRAEAFF,TGTGCCAGCAGCCTGGGACAGGGTTTTAGGGCTGAAGCTTTCTTT
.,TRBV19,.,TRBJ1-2,CASSSRSGGPDRRIPYGYTF,TGTGCCAGTAGTAGTAGAAGCGGAGGCCCAGACCGCAGGATCCCCTATGGCTACACCTTC
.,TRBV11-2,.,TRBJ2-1,CASSLVSGFSYNEQFF,TGTGCCAGCAGCTTAGTTTCGGGGTTCTCCTACAATGAGCAGTTCTTC
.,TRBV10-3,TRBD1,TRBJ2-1,CAISEGQGSREQFF,TGTGCCATCAGTGAGGGACAGGGCTCTCGGGAGCAGTTCTTC
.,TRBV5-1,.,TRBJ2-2,CASMQGPSSNTGELFF,TGCGCCAGCATGCAGGGCCCCTCATCGAACACCGGGGAGCTGTTTTTT
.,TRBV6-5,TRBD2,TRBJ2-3,CASRPGLASPDTQYF,TGTGCCAGCAGACCCGGACTAGCCAGCCCAGATACGCAGTATTTT
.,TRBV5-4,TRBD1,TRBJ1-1,CASSLGQGEAFF,TGTGCCAGCAGCTTAGGACAGGGAGAAGCTTTCTTT
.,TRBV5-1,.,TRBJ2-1,CASSSGSYNEQFF,TGCGCCAGCAGCTCCGGGTCCTACAATGAGCAGTTCTTC
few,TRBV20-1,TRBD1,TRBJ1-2,CSANRGRGYTF,TGCAGTGCCAACAGGGGGCGAGGCTACACCTTC
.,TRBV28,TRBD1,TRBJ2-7,CASSFGGTGAYEQYF,TGTGCCAGCAGTTTTGGGGGGACAGGGGCCTACGAGCAGTACTTC
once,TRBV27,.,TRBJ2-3,CASSLARASTDTQYF,TGTGCCAGCAGTTTAGCCAGGGCGAGCACAGATACGCAGTATTTT
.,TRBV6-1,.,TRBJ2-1,CASRQALSSYNEQFF,TGTGCCAGCAGACAAGCGCTAAGCTCCTACAATGAGCAGTTCTTC
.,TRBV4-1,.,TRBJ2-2,CASRYNHPGRTGELFF,TGCGCCAGCAGATACAATCATCCAGGGAGGACCGGGGAGCTGTTTTTT
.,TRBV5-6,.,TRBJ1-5,CASSGPGMGQPQHF,TGTGCCAGCAGCGGTCCGGGGATGGGGCAGCCCCAGCATTTT
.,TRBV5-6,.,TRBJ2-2,CASSTPTGNTGELFF,TGTGCCAGCAGCACGCCGACAGGGAACACCGGGGAGCTGTTTTTT
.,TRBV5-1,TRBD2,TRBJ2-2,CASSLGQGGEREDIGELFF,TGCGCCAGCAGCTTGGGACAGGGTGGGGAGCGGGAGGATATCGGGGAGCTGTTTTTT
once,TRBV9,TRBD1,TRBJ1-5,CASSAGTGGQPQHF,TGTGCCAGCAGCGCAGGGACAGGGGGTCAGCCCCAGCATTTT
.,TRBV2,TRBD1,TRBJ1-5,CASSEPQGADQPQHF,TGTGCCAGCAGTGAACCGCAGGGGGCTGATCAGCCCCAGCATTTT
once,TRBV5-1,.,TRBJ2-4,CASSPVSKNIQYF,TGCGCCAGCAGTCCCGTTAGCAAAAACATTCAGTACTTC
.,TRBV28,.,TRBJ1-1,CASTLAGPINTEAFF,TGTGCCAGCACCTTGGCAGGGCCCATTAACACTGAAGCTTTCTTT
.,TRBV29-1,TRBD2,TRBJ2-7,CSVEGEAGGYEQYF,TGCAGCGTTGAAGGTGAGGCGGGGGGTTACGAGCAGTACTTC
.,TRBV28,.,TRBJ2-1,CATLGLAEQFF,TGTGCCACCCTTGGGCTGGCTGAGCAGTTCTTC
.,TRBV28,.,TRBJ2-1,CASRSSGPYNEQFF,TGTGCCAGCAGGTCCAGCGGGCCGTACAATGAGCAGTTCTTC